The 18 T cell receptor beta chains below all came from one sample that was sequenced in a study of T cell repertoires in cytomegalovirus infection. Using its own MiXCR run on the reads, TCRdb lists one record per CDR3 protein. The sample includes tens of thousands of distinct CDR3 sequences, under 5% of them seen just once. Source material: PBMCs. The receptors were gathered from a human donor in good health (CMV status not recorded). Some clones in this sample may be carry-over from other donors' samples.

This clonotype was observed many times. The rearrangement uses TRBV19 and TRBJ2-2; 7 nucleotides match TRBD1. The CDR3 consists of 14 residues. Germline CDR1 is LNHDA and CDR2 is SQIVND (reference sequence). Unmatched junction bases numbered 5, after V lost 5 bases and J lost 5 bases. This CDR3 is CASSPGQRTGELFF. The CDR3 DNA is TGTGCCAGTAGTCCGGGACAGCGGACCGGGGAGCTGTTTTTT.

This clonotype has ten or more counts. J is TRBJ2-7 and V is TRBV7-2, with 11 positions matching TRBD2. The CDR3 is made up of 15 amino acids. Germline V gives CDR1 SGHTA, CDR2 FQGNSA. The V segment lost 5 bases and the J segment 0 bases; nucleotides outside the gene matches: 3. CDR3 in amino acids: CASSKTSGNSYEQYF. The CDR3 DNA follows: TGTGCCAGCAGCAAGACTAGCGGGAACTCCTACGAGCAGTACTTC.

There are many counts of this clonotype. The gene calls are TRBV24-1 and TRBJ1-2; D is ambiguous. V lost 5 bases and J lost 3, with 9 bases in between. The CDR3 contains 13 residues. From germline, CDR1 is KGHDR and CDR2 SFDVKD. In DNA form, the CDR3 reads TGTGCCACCAGTGGGGGAGCTGACTATGGCTACACCTTC. Amino acid sequence: CATSGGADYGYTF.

This clonotype occurred many times. The chain carries TRBV11-2 and TRBJ2-6; D may be TRBD2 (6 bases). CDR3 length equals 19 residues. Germline V lookup: CDR1 SGHAT, CDR2 FQNNGV. The V gene lost 1 base and the J gene lost 4 bases, with 20 bases spanning the gap. The CDR3: CASSLVRPVGGSGANVLTF. CDR3 DNA sequence: TGTGCCAGCAGCTTAGTACGGCCTGTGGGGGGATCGGGGGCCAACGTCCTGACTTTC. Drawing the rest from reference TRBV11-2 and TRBJ2-6, the complete variable domain is EAGVAQSPRYKIIEKRQSVAFWCNPISGHATLYWYQQILGQGPKLLIQFQNNGVVDDSQLPKDRFSAERLKGVDSTLKIQPAKLEDSAVYLCASSLVRPVGGSGANVLTFGAGSRLTVL.

The sample holds many counts of this clonotype. The chain uses TRBV28 and TRBJ2-5; 8 bases fit TRBD1. V shed 2 bases and J 5 bases; nucleotides not matched to a gene: 4. The CDR3 length is 14 residues. CDR1 is MDHEN and CDR2 is SYDVKM in the germline V gene. The CDR3 sequence: CASSLQGADETQYF. For the CDR3, the DNA is TGTGCCAGCAGTTTACAGGGGGCTGATGAGACCCAGTACTTC.

The table lists this clonotype with many counts. The rearrangement links TRBV7-8 to TRBJ2-7; 11 bases match TRBD2. The V gene end was trimmed by 3 bases and the J gene end by 6 bases; junction bases not matched to a gene: 7. In germline, CDR1 is SGHVS, CDR2 FQNEAQ. There are 15 residues in the CDR3. DNA for the CDR3: TGTGCCAGCAGCTTTAGCGGGAGGGCCCTGATCGAGCAGTACTTC. Translated, it gives CASSFSGRALIEQYF.

This clonotype was seen ten or more times. This sequence joins TRBV7-2 and TRBJ2-4; D ambiguous. V was trimmed by 1 base and J by 2 bases, leaving 12 bases between them. The CDR3 consists of 16 residues. The germline V gene encodes CDR1 SGHTA and CDR2 FQGNSA. The CDR3 DNA sequence: TGTGCCAGCAGCTTAGTAGCACAGCCGACCAAAAACATTCAGTACTTC. The encoded protein is CASSLVAQPTKNIQYF.

The table lists this clonotype with many counts. The J gene is TRBJ2-2, the V gene TRBV7-8, with D uncertain. Germline V CDR1 and CDR2: SGHVS, FQNEAQ. Trimming shortened V by 5 bases and J by 1 base, and 11 bases separated the two germline ends. The CDR3 length is 15 residues. The CDR3 coding sequence is TGTGCCAGCAGCCCCCAATCGGGGAACACCGGGGAGCTGTTTTTT. Protein sequence: CASSPQSGNTGELFF.

This clonotype was detected many times. This sequence joins TRBV7-6 and TRBJ1-2; D uncertain. CDR3 length: 14 residues. Germline CDR1 SGHVS, CDR2 FNYEAQ. V was trimmed by 5 bases and J by 5 bases, leaving 15 bases between them. The CDR3 nucleotides read TGTGCCAGCAGCGAGCGAAACGCTCGTTATGGCTACACCTTC. Translation gives CASSERNARYGYTF.

This clonotype was seen ten or more times. The chain carries TRBV7-2 and TRBJ1-5; D perhaps matches TRBD1 (5 bases). The CDR3 loop spans 16 amino acids. In germline, CDR1 is SGHTA, CDR2 FQGNSA. Trimming cost V 2 bases and J 11 bases, with 22 bases left between them. Here the CDR3 DNA reads TGTGCCAGCAGCTTAAACCGGGACTTTTTATTGGGCTCCCAGCATTTT. As protein: CASSLNRDFLLGSQHF.

This clonotype was counted at least ten times. The chain combines TRBV29-1 with TRBJ1-2; TRBD1 is a possible D gene (5 bases). There are 13 residues in the CDR3. The germline V gene encodes CDR1 SQVTM and CDR2 ANQGSEA. The ends were cut back, 4 bases at V and 7 bases at J, with 16 bases in the middle. The chain's CDR3 is CSVAGRGRSGYTF. The CDR3 region has the DNA TGCAGCGTTGCAGGGAGGGGACGGTCTGGCTACACCTTC.

This clonotype has more than one count but fewer than ten. This chain joins TRBV7-3 and TRBJ2-1; 8 bases map to TRBD2. The CDR3 extends over 15 amino acids. J was trimmed by 5 bases and V by 5 bases; bases with no gene match: 8. Germline CDR1 is SGHTA and CDR2 is FQGTGA. CDR3 bases: TGTGCCAGCAGCCCAACCTCGACTAGCGACAATGAGCAGTTCTTC. Translated, it gives CASSPTSTSDNEQFF.

This clonotype came up many times. This chain links TRBV11-2 with TRBJ1-6; tentative D call: TRBD1 (6 bases). The V end lost 5 bases, the J end lost 8 bases, and 16 bases lay between the germline ends. CDR3 size: 15 residues. The V gene's germline CDR1 is SGHAT and CDR2 FQNNGV. Here the CDR3 DNA reads TGTGCCAGCAGCCCTAGAGGGAACAGGGATTCACCCCTCCACTTT. Translated: CASSPRGNRDSPLHF.

This clonotype was recorded many times. CDR3 region: CASRGLHTGELFF. CDR3 coding DNA: TGTGCCAGCAGGGGACTACACACCGGGGAGCTGTTTTTT. V gene TRBV7-2 combines with J gene TRBJ2-2, with 7 positions matching TRBD2. Germline lookup yields CDR1 SGHTA and CDR2 FQGNSA. J lost 3 bases, V lost 6 bases, and 1 base had no gene match. The CDR3 totals 13 residues.

This clonotype has at least ten counts. The J gene is TRBJ2-7, the V gene TRBV7-2; D remains ambiguous. V lost 4 bases and J lost 5, with 15 bases in between. This CDR3 has 14 amino acids. Germline V gene data show CDR1 as SGHTA and CDR2 as FQGNSA. This chain's CDR3 is CASSYDTSVNEQYF. CDR3 DNA: TGTGCCAGCAGCTATGACACAAGCGTTAACGAGCAGTACTTC.

This clonotype occurred many times. The CDR3 loop reads CASSYKRQFNTEAFF. CDR3 DNA sequence: TGTGCCAGCAGCTATAAGAGACAGTTCAACACTGAAGCTTTCTTT. V gene TRBV11-3 combines with J gene TRBJ1-1, with a possible D match to TRBD1 (5 bases). With 4 bases removed from V and 2 bases from J, the gap between germline ends came to 14 bases. This CDR3 spans 15 amino acids. Germline-derived CDR1 and CDR2 are SGHNT and YENEEA.

The sample holds many counts of this clonotype. CDR3 coding DNA: TGTGCCAGCAGTCCTGACGCCCCCGGCGTCCTGACTTTC. Amino acid sequence: CASSPDAPGVLTF. The chain joins TRBV7-2 to TRBJ2-6; unclear D gene. There are 13 residues in the CDR3. The V and J ends lost 6 bases and 12 bases respectively, with 15 bases between them. The germline CDR1 and CDR2 sequences are SGHTA and FQGNSA.

The sample holds many counts of this clonotype. This sequence joins TRBV7-2 and TRBJ2-5, with a weak D call TRBD1 (5 bases). Germline V gives CDR1 SGHTA, CDR2 FQGNSA. Trimming took 0 bases from V and 7 from J, leaving 12 bases between them. This CDR3 region has 14 residues. The CDR3 DNA sequence: TGTGCCAGCAGCTTAGCGTCAGGGTCGGCGACCCAGTACTTC. Translated: CASSLASGSATQYF.